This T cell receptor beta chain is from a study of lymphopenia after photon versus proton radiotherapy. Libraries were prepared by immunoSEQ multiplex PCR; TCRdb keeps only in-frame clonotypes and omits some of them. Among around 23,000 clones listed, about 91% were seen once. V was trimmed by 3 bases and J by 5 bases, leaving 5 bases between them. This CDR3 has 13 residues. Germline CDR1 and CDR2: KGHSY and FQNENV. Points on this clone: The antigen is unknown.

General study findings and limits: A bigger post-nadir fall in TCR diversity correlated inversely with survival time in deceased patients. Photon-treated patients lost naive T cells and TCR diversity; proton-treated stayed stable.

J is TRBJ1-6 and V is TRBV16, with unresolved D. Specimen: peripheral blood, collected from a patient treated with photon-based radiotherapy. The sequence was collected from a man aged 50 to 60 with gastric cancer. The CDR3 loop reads CASSQANNSPLHF. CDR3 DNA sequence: TGTGCCAGCAGCCAGGCTAATAATTCACCCCTCCACTTT.